This T cell receptor beta chain was found in a study of T cell changes during pregnancy in multiple sclerosis. CDR1 is KGHSH and CDR2 is LQKENI in the germline V gene. Trimming took 5 bases from V and 5 from J, leaving 6 bases between them. The CDR3 extends over 11 amino acids. The repertoire was sequenced with immunoSEQ multiplex PCR; TCRdb's copy has only in-frame clones and lacks some. The profile shows over 45,000 clones, about 91% of them singletons. The receptor was derived from a female donor with multiple sclerosis, enrolled in a pregnancy study. Here the sequenced sample was CD4+ T cells from peripheral blood mononuclear cells, taken in the second trimester of pregnancy. This chain connects TRBV18 to TRBJ2-5; no firm D call. CDR3 sequence reads: CASSSRETQYF. DNA for the CDR3: TGTGCCAGCTCATCCAGGGAGACCCAGTACTTC.